A selection of T cell receptor beta chains follows, all from one sample in a study of shared clonotypes between healthy human individuals. Sequencing was performed with immunoSEQ multiplex PCR; in TCRdb, only in-frame clones are kept and a portion is missing. Of under 2,000,000 clones listed, about 95% were seen once; the top ten hold 0.95% to 1.5%. The specimen was naive CD8+ T cells sorted from blood. The receptors derive from a man aged 18 to 29 in good health. Each CDR3 is given with its conserved first and last residue. The D gene is left open where the match is weak. Size is stated for part of the rows, as once, few or many counts, or as a class when the clone is expanded.

-	TRBV5-6	TRBD2	TRBJ2-5	CASSFSSGGAETQYF	TGTGCCAGCAGCTTCTCTAGCGGGGGGGCTGAGACCCAGTACTTC
-	TRBV29-1	-	TRBJ2-3	CSVIGGSISDTQYF	TGCAGCGTTATCGGGGGCAGCATTTCAGATACGCAGTATTTT
-	TRBV5-6	TRBD1	TRBJ1-1	CASSPLTGEAEAFF	TGTGCCAGCAGCCCTCTGACAGGGGAAGCTGAAGCTTTCTTT
-	TRBV27	TRBD2	TRBJ2-1	CASVAPSGGYNEQFF	TGTGCCAGCGTTGCACCTAGCGGGGGATACAATGAGCAGTTCTTC
-	TRBV9	-	TRBJ1-2	CASSELSYGYTF	TGTGCCAGCAGCGAGCTCTCCTATGGCTACACCTTC
-	TRBV5-1	TRBD1	TRBJ2-7	CASSEDRESHEQYF	TGCGCCAGCAGCGAGGACAGGGAATCCCACGAGCAGTACTTC
-	TRBV14	-	TRBJ1-6	CASSQEFNSYSPLHF	TGTGCCAGCAGCCAAGAATTCAACAGTTATTCACCCCTCCACTTT
once	TRBV28	-	TRBJ1-3	CASSILTGNTIYF	TGTGCCAGCAGTATACTAACAGGAAACACCATATATTTT
-	TRBV4-1	TRBD1	TRBJ2-7	CASSQRQGTPNYEQYF	TGCGCCAGCAGCCAACGACAGGGAACCCCCAATTACGAGCAGTACTTC
once	TRBV29-1	TRBD1	TRBJ1-1	CSVEFRDRGSNTEAFF	TGCAGCGTTGAATTTAGGGACAGGGGATCCAACACTGAAGCTTTCTTT
-	TRBV4-3	-	TRBJ2-1	CASSQDSGGYYNEQFF	TGCGCCAGCAGCCAAGATTCTGGCGGGTACTACAATGAGCAGTTCTTC
-	TRBV14	-	TRBJ1-4	CASSQVGPGPPEKLFF	TGTGCCAGCAGCCAAGTGGGACCCGGGCCCCCTGAAAAACTGTTTTTT
-	TRBV5-6	-	TRBJ2-1	CASSVLGPVGSNEQFF	TGTGCCAGCAGCGTACTAGGCCCGGTCGGGAGCAATGAGCAGTTCTTC
-	TRBV5-1	-	TRBJ2-5	CASSLAIQEVLRFETQYF	TGCGCCAGCAGCTTGGCCATTCAGGAAGTTTTGAGATTTGAGACCCAGTACTTC
-	TRBV14	-	TRBJ1-3	CASSQYRTSGNTIYF	TGTGCCAGCAGCCAATACAGAACTTCTGGAAACACCATATATTTT
few	TRBV4-1	TRBD2	TRBJ2-7	CASSQASGVSYEQYF	TGCGCCAGCAGCCAAGCTAGCGGGGTGAGCTACGAGCAGTACTTC
-	TRBV9	-	TRBJ2-7	CASSDANTREQYF	TGTGCCAGCAGCGATGCCAACACGAGGGAGCAGTACTTC
-	TRBV11-1	-	TRBJ2-7	CASSSLTPYEQYF	TGTGCCAGCAGCTCCCTAACACCTTACGAGCAGTACTTC